Listed here are 30 T cell receptor beta chains from one sample, sequenced in a study of beta chain features in type 1 diabetes. The entirety of the isolated RNA underwent reverse transcription, so expressed TCRB transcripts were sequenced. The protocol was immunoSEQ multiplex PCR, while the TCRdb copy is restricted to in-frame clones and leaves out a portion. The sample shows around 240,000 clones, 68% of them seen only once. Sequencing was done on a sample of naive CD4+ T cells from blood. The source is a man aged 25-40 years in good health.

This sequence joins TRBV28 and TRBJ2-5, with TRBD2 matching over 11 bases. The CDR3 totals 17 residues. V was pared by 5 bases and J by 1 base, with 9 bases of the junction left unmatched. Per the germline V gene, CDR1 is MDHEN and CDR2 is SYDVKM. The chain's CDR3 is CASSIMRLAGLQETQYF. CDR3 DNA: TGTGCCAGCAGTATCATGAGACTAGCGGGGCTCCAAGAGACCCAGTACTTC.

The chain combines TRBV29-1 with TRBJ2-2; possible D gene TRBD2, 6 bases. The germline V gene encodes CDR1 SQVTM and CDR2 ANQGSEA. The V gene lost 6 bases and the J gene lost 0 bases, with 8 bases spanning the gap. The CDR3 sequence is 13 residues long. The CDR3 loop reads CSVRGTNTGELFF. In nucleotides, the CDR3 is TGCAGCGTGCGGGGTACGAACACCGGGGAGCTGTTTTTT.

This clone showed up just a few times. J is TRBJ2-5 and V is TRBV7-2; D ambiguous. Germline loops: CDR1 SGHTA, CDR2 FQGNSA. There are 13 residues in the CDR3. V gave up 2 bases and J gave up 2 bases, with 6 bases separating them. CDR3 bases: TGTGCCAGCAGCTTACCGTTACAAGAGACCCAGTACTTC. Protein: CASSLPLQETQYF.

The chain uses TRBV29-1 and TRBJ2-5, with D possibly TRBD2 on 5 matching bases. This CDR3 spans 13 amino acids. Germline CDR1 and CDR2: SQVTM and ANQGSEA. The V and J ends lost 0 bases and 3 bases respectively, with 8 bases between them. The CDR3 is CSVEEPGKETQYF. In DNA, the CDR3 is TGCAGCGTTGAAGAACCGGGAAAAGAGACCCAGTACTTC.

The V gene is TRBV9, the J gene TRBJ2-7, with TRBD2 matching 12 bases. CDR1 and CDR2 from the germline V gene are SGDLS and YYNGEE. The junction had 3 bases not matched to a gene; V was cut back by 3 bases and J by 2 bases. The CDR3 is made up of 15 amino acids. The CDR3 spells CASSATSGSPYEQYF. Written as DNA, the CDR3 is TGTGCCAGCAGCGCGACTAGCGGGAGTCCCTACGAGCAGTACTTC.

The gene calls are TRBV30 and TRBJ1-2; 10 bases align to TRBD1. J was trimmed by 3 bases and V by 5 bases; bases with no gene match: 3. Germline CDR1 is GTSNPN and CDR2 is SVGIG (reference sequence). This CDR3 region has 13 residues. CDR3 loop: CAWDGTGDYGYTF. The CDR3 region has the DNA TGTGCCTGGGACGGGACAGGGGACTATGGCTACACCTTC.

V gene TRBV30 combines with J gene TRBJ1-2; maybe TRBD1 (5 bases). The germline V gene encodes CDR1 GTSNPN and CDR2 SVGIG (reference sequence). The CDR3 extends over 15 amino acids. The V gene lost 5 bases and the J gene lost 6 bases, with 22 bases spanning the gap. This CDR3 reads CAWCAGTKGGDGYTF. DNA of the CDR3: TGTGCCTGGTGCGCCGGGACCAAGGGCGGGGATGGCTACACCTTC. The variable domain in full, completed from reference TRBV30 and TRBJ1-2, reads SQTIHQWPATLVQPVGSPLSLECTVEGTSNPNLYWYRQAAGRGLQLLFYSVGIGQISSEVPQNLSASRPQDRQFILSSKKLLLSDSGFYLCAWCAGTKGGDGYTFGSGTRLTVV.

The rearrangement links TRBV29-1 to TRBJ2-1; 8 nucleotides line up with TRBD2. The V and J ends lost 5 bases and 9 bases, in that order; junction bases with no gene match: 9. CDR1 is SQVTM, CDR2 ANQGSEA, per germline. CDR3 size: 13 residues. The CDR3 coding sequence is TGCAGCGTTTCCAGCGGGGGCCGTGGTGAGCAGTTCTTC. This sequence encodes CSVSSGGRGEQFF.

Concerning this clone: The same CDR3 can be traced to other DNA sequences in this sample. The chain recombines TRBV5-1 with TRBJ1-1; D is unresolved. V was trimmed by 0 bases and J by 3 bases, leaving 0 bases between them. Germline values: CDR1 SGHRS, CDR2 YFSETQ. This CDR3 has 11 residues. The CDR3 here is CASSLDTEAFF. The CDR3 nucleotides read TGCGCCAGCAGCTTGGACACTGAAGCTTTCTTT.

This clone was seen only once. The V call is TRBV23-1, the J call TRBJ1-1; no clear D gene. TRBV23-1 carries the ORF label, with uncertain function. Trimming shortened V by 3 bases and J by 3 bases, and 20 bases separated the two germline ends. The CDR3 extends over 17 amino acids. The CDR3 DNA reads as TGCGCCAGCAGTCAGGAGGGTGGGATTTTTATGTACACTGAAGCTTTCTTT. Amino acids: CASSQEGGIFMYTEAFF.

This rearrangement joins TRBV29-1 to TRBJ2-7, with D possibly matching TRBD1 (6 bases). V was pared by 4 bases and J by 0 bases, with 7 bases between. This CDR3 region has 12 residues. CDR1 and CDR2 (germline): SQVTM, ANQGSEA. As DNA, the CDR3 is TGCAGCGTTGGGGGACACTCCTACGAGCAGTACTTC. This gives the protein CSVGGHSYEQYF.

The chain recombines TRBV9 with TRBJ2-2, with D possibly TRBD1 on 6 matching bases. This CDR3 is built from 15 residues. The V gene's germline CDR1 is SGDLS and CDR2 YYNGEE. The V gene lost 2 bases and the J gene lost 4 bases, with 12 bases spanning the gap. DNA for the CDR3: TGTGCCAGCAGCGTCCACATGGACAGCACCGGGGAGCTGTTTTTT. Its translation: CASSVHMDSTGELFF.

The chain joins TRBV4-3 to TRBJ2-1; D gene ambiguous. Per the germline V gene, CDR1 is LGHNA and CDR2 is YSLEER. Deletions cut 1 base from V and 0 bases from J, with 7 bases between. The CDR3 is made up of 15 amino acids. The CDR3: CASSQGASSYNEQFF. The CDR3 nucleotides are TGCGCCAGCAGCCAAGGGGCGAGCTCCTACAATGAGCAGTTCTTC.

The chain is built from TRBV28 and TRBJ1-2; D is perhaps TRBD1 (6 bases). This CDR3 region has 14 residues. Germline V lookup: CDR1 MDHEN, CDR2 SYDVKM. Trimming cost V 4 bases and J 3 bases, with 12 bases left between them. The CDR3 loop is CASSSGVGDYGYTF. In nucleotides, the CDR3 is TGTGCCAGCAGTTCAGGGGTGGGAGACTATGGCTACACCTTC.

This clone was observed a few times. The chain couples TRBV29-1 to TRBJ2-7; TRBD2 matches 12 bases. The J segment lost 4 bases and the V segment lost 0 bases, leaving 7 bases of the junction unmatched. Germline loops: CDR1 SQVTM, CDR2 ANQGSEA. The CDR3 totals 16 residues. The CDR3 protein is CSVEDRSTSGRYEQYF. CDR3 DNA: TGCAGCGTTGAAGATCGGTCGACTAGCGGGAGATACGAGCAGTACTTC.

The gene calls are TRBV29-1 and TRBJ2-5; D gene uncertain. From germline, CDR1 is SQVTM and CDR2 ANQGSEA. The germline V and J ends were trimmed by 1 base and 1 base, with 4 bases remaining between them. The CDR3 consists of 12 residues. CDR3 DNA sequence: TGCAGCGTTGAAGCCCTCCAAGAGACCCAGTACTTC. Its translation is CSVEALQETQYF.

This chain connects TRBV30 to TRBJ2-3, with D possibly called TRBD1 or TRBD2 (5 bases each). This CDR3 spans 15 amino acids. Germline V gene sequence: CDR1 GTSNPN, CDR2 SVGIG (reference sequence). The V and J ends lost 2 bases and 5 bases respectively, with 17 bases between them. CDR3 region: CAWSPGTLRVDTQYF. For the CDR3, the DNA is TGTGCCTGGAGTCCCGGGACCTTGAGGGTAGATACGCAGTATTTT.

About this clone: Within the sample, other DNA sequences also encode this same CDR3. J is TRBJ2-3 and V is TRBV29-1; no clear D gene. V was trimmed by 0 bases and J by 3 bases, leaving 1 base between them. The CDR3 is made up of 11 amino acids. Germline CDR1 reads SQVTM; CDR2 reads ANQGSEA. The CDR3 spells CSVEDTDTQYF. The CDR3 nucleotides read TGCAGCGTTGAAGATACAGATACGCAGTATTTT.

This clone was recorded once. This chain joins TRBV6-1 and TRBJ2-7; TRBD1 aligns across 7 bases. Per germline, CDR1 MNHNS and CDR2 SASEGT. V shed 3 bases, J shed 10 bases, and the junction held 6 bases outside the gene matches. The CDR3 extends over 12 amino acids. CDR3 nucleotides: TGTGCCAGCAGTGAGGCCGGGACAGAACAGTACTTC. It codes for CASSEAGTEQYF.

The J gene is TRBJ2-5, the V gene TRBV10-3, with 7 bases matching TRBD2. There are 16 residues in the CDR3. J lost 1 base, V lost 0 bases, and 5 bases had no gene match. The V gene's germline CDR1 is ENHRY and CDR2 SYGVKD. The CDR3 DNA reads as TGTGCCATCAGTGAGTCGGGGACTATGTCCCAAGAGACCCAGTACTTC. Translating gives CAISESGTMSQETQYF.

Concerning this clone itself: Different DNA sequences within this sample yield the same CDR3. The chain carries TRBV7-2 and TRBJ2-1; possibly TRBD2 for D (5 bases). Germline V gene lookup returns CDR1 SGHTA and CDR2 FQGNSA. This CDR3 contains 15 residues. V lost 3 bases, J lost 0 bases, and 9 bases lay in between. CDR3 DNA sequence: TGTGCCAGCAGCTTCAGCGGTAGCTCCTACAATGAGCAGTTCTTC. Encoded protein: CASSFSGSSYNEQFF.

This clone has only one observation. The chain combines TRBV13 with TRBJ2-1; no reliable D call. Germline V lookup: CDR1 PRHDT, CDR2 FYEKMQ (reference sequence). The CDR3 totals 13 residues. The ends were cut back, 4 bases at V and 8 bases at J, with 12 bases in the middle. DNA for the CDR3: TGTGCCAGCAGCTCCCTCGTTAGCTATGAGCAGTTCTTC. Translating it yields CASSSLVSYEQFF.

The J gene is TRBJ2-5, the V gene TRBV5-4; D is perhaps TRBD2 (6 bases). CDR3 size: 14 residues. The germline gives CDR1 SGHNT, CDR2 YYREEE (reference sequence). The V gene lost 0 bases and the J gene lost 3 bases, with 9 bases spanning the gap. The CDR3 DNA reads as TGTGCCAGCAGCTTGGCGGGGGTAAAAGAGACCCAGTACTTC. Protein: CASSLAGVKETQYF.

In its sample, this clone was seen once. The rearrangement uses TRBV30 and TRBJ2-3, with D hard to call. V shed 0 bases and J shed 0 bases, with 10 bases lying between them. The CDR3 is 15 amino acids. From germline, CDR1 is GTSNPN and CDR2 SVGIG (reference sequence). DNA of the CDR3: TGTGCCTGGAGTGTAGGCGGCACTAGCACAGATACGCAGTATTTT. Translating gives CAWSVGGTSTDTQYF.

The CDR3 here is CASSSSGSRDYNEQFF. DNA for the CDR3: TGTGCCAGCAGCTCTAGCGGGAGCCGGGACTACAATGAGCAGTTCTTC. This sequence joins TRBV7-2 and TRBJ2-1; 10 nucleotides align to TRBD2. The germline V gene has CDR1 SGHTA and CDR2 FQGNSA. V was pared by 4 bases and J by 3 bases, with 6 bases of the junction left unmatched. The CDR3 has 16 amino acids.

The chain uses TRBV11-3 and TRBJ2-7; 7 positions agree with TRBD1. J was trimmed by 0 bases and V by 2 bases; bases with no gene match: 4. The CDR3 is made up of 15 amino acids. The germline CDR1 and CDR2 sequences are SGHNT and YENEEA. The CDR3 DNA is TGTGCCAGCAGCTTACTGACAGGGCGCTCCTACGAGCAGTACTTC. Translating it yields CASSLLTGRSYEQYF. The full variable domain, completed using reference TRBV11-3 and TRBJ2-7, is EAGVVQSPRYKIIEKKQPVAFWCNPISGHNTLYWYLQNLGQGPELLIRYENEEAVDDSQLPKDRFSAERLKGVDSTLKIQPAELGDSAVYLCASSLLTGRSYEQYFGPGTRLTVT.

Only a few counts were recorded for this clone. The V and J genes are TRBV29-1 and TRBJ2-1; TRBD1 matches 8 bases. The CDR3 sequence is 13 residues long. CDR1 is SQVTM and CDR2 is ANQGSEA in the germline V gene. The trim removed 6 bases at V and 7 bases at J, leaving 8 bases unmatched. This CDR3 is CSVFGTGKNEQFF. The CDR3 bases are TGCAGCGTCTTCGGGACAGGCAAGAATGAGCAGTTCTTC.

This clone was picked up a small number of times. The CDR3 DNA reads as TGTGCCAGCAGTGGAAGGACAGTGTCTAACTATGGCTACACCTTC. This translates into CASSGRTVSNYGYTF. The chain carries TRBV6-1 and TRBJ1-2; possibly TRBD1 for D (6 bases). V dropped 4 bases and J dropped 0 bases, with 12 bases sitting between them. Germline V gene data show CDR1 as MNHNS and CDR2 as SASEGT. The CDR3 totals 15 residues.

The chain is built from TRBV10-3 and TRBJ1-2; unclear D gene. Germline V gene data show CDR1 as ENHRY and CDR2 as SYGVKD. V was shortened by 3 bases and J by 0 bases, with 8 bases between the two germline ends. The CDR3 has 14 amino acids. Here the CDR3 reads CAISDRGSNYGYTF. DNA for the CDR3: TGTGCCATCAGTGACCGAGGGTCTAACTATGGCTACACCTTC.

The chain links TRBV25-1 to TRBJ1-2; no firm D call. In germline, CDR1 is MGHDK, CDR2 SYGVNS. Between the trimmed V and J ends, which lost 5 bases and 3 bases, there was a span of 16 bases. This CDR3 is 15 amino acids long. The chain's CDR3 is CASSWENKWHYGYTF. Written as DNA, the CDR3 is TGTGCCAGCAGTTGGGAAAATAAGTGGCACTATGGCTACACCTTC.